In this sample, the clone carrying this T cell receptor beta chain turned up many times. The data belong to a study of metastatic and nonmetastatic thyroid tumors. Nobody among the patients had been given any treatment before thyroid surgery. This CDR3 has 13 amino acids. Germline V CDR1 and CDR2: MNHNS, SASEGT. With 4 bases clipped from V and 4 bases from J, the junction kept 3 bases outside the gene matches. TCRdb reanalyzed the PCR reads with MiXCR. The data hold 20,000 or so clones, with 27% observed a single time. The chain carries TRBV6-1 and TRBJ1-2; the match to TRBD1 covers 7 bases. This receptor was obtained from a female donor with papillary thyroid cancer or a benign thyroid nodule (not recorded which). Some clones in this sample may be carry-over from other donors' samples. Material for sequencing was blood. As DNA, the CDR3 is TGTGCCAGCAGTGCTGACAGGGCCTATGGCTACACCTTC. Encoded protein: CASSADRAYGYTF.